A single T cell receptor beta chain is shown here with its context. As yet, its antigen is unknown. TCRdb redid the calling of the 5' RACE reads with MiXCR, one entry per CDR3 protein. The sample has 210,000 or so distinct CDR3 sequences, more than 9% seen once. The sample is drawn from a study of T-cell memory formation after mild COVID-19. Study findings and constraints: CD8+ contracting clones occupied EMRA, while CD4+ ones occupied mainly CM and EM. Confirmation was lacking for SARS-CoV-2 specificity of second-wave clones that peaked on day 37. CD4/CD8 balance held among clones contracting day 15 to 85, and later expanders leaned CD4+.

Sequencing used PBMCs or a T cell subset sorted from them (not recorded which). The TCR originated in a man aged 18 to 29 who had mild COVID-19 (a few samples of this study predate the infection). Cell type and time point are not known.

CDR3 loop: CASSGANYEQYF. The CDR3 DNA reads TGTGCCAGCAGCGGGGCTAACTACGAGCAGTACTTC. The chain carries TRBV12-3 or TRBV12-4 and TRBJ2-7; perhaps D is TRBD1 or TRBD2 (5 bases each). The length of the CDR3 is 12 residues. Trimming stripped 6 bases from V and 3 bases from J, with 9 bases between.